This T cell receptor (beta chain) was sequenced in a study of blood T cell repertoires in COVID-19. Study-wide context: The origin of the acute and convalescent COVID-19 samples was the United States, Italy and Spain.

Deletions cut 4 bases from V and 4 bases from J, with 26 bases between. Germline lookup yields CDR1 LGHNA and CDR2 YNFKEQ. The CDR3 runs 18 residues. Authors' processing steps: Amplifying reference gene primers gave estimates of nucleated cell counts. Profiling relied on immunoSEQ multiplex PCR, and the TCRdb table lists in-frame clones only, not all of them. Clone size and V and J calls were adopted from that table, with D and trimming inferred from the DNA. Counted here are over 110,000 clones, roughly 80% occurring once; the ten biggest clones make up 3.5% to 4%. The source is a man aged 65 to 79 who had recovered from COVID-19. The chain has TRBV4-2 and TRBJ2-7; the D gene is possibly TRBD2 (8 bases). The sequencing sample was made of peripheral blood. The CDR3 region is CASSPRQGSSGSLYEQYF. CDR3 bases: TGTGCCAGCAGCCCTCGACAGGGTTCAAGCGGGAGTCTGTACGAGCAGTACTTC.